This TCR beta chain was retrieved from a study of early T cells in non-severe SARS-CoV-2 infection. The wider study: Sequencing used unsorted whole-blood bulk RNA, so chains lack pairing.

The protocol attached unique molecular identifiers to individual cDNA molecules. TCRdb independently ran MiXCR on the 5' RACE reads; one entry per CDR3 protein. The table lists around 80,000 distinct CDR3 sequences, about 11% of them singletons. The CDR3 runs to 15 residues. V lost 6 bases to trimming and J lost 6 bases; unmatched junction nucleotides: 8. This TCR was recovered from an adult who was a healthcare worker with PCR-confirmed SARS-CoV-2 infection or an uninfected control (not recorded which). Sequencing was performed on whole blood, taken at baseline. The chain couples TRBV12-3 or TRBV12-4 to TRBJ2-7, with 13 bases lining up with TRBD2. In DNA, the CDR3 is TGTGCCAGCAGAAGTTCACTAGCGGGGGGGCGCGAGCAGTACTTC. This gives the protein CASRSSLAGGREQYF.